This T cell receptor (beta chain) appears in the sequencing data of a study of shared clonotypes between healthy human individuals. Sequencing was performed with immunoSEQ multiplex PCR; in TCRdb, only in-frame clones are kept and a portion is missing. Altogether about 750,000 clones are present, 80% to 95% being singletons, with the ten largest covering about 25%. CD8 cells regarded as naive lacked CD45RO, were positively chosen for CCR7, and omitted terminally differentiated effector memory CD45RA+ cells. The healthy adult donors were HIV-negative and reported no recent acute infections or vaccinations. With regard to this clone: No antigen is known for it.

Study results and caveats: The genetic and exposure-history diversity represented was limited by few donors. A generally larger estimated richness was seen in naive subsets than in memory subsets. A handful of donors had roughly 5% of their naive CD4 clonotypes in common.

Trimming removed 5 bases at V and 0 bases at J, with 11 bases between. CDR1 SEHNR and CDR2 FQNEAQ come from the germline V gene (reference sequence). The CDR3 loop spans 15 amino acids. The receptor was isolated from a young man in good health. This chain links TRBV7-9 with TRBJ2-1, with D possibly matching TRBD2 (5 bases). Material for sequencing was naive CD8+ T cells sorted from blood. The chain's CDR3 is CASSPRVTSYNEQFF. CDR3 in DNA: TGTGCCAGCAGCCCGCGGGTCACCTCCTACAATGAGCAGTTCTTC.